Listed below are T cell receptor beta chains from one sample, sequenced in a study of shared clonotypes between healthy human individuals. Sequencing used immunoSEQ multiplex PCR; TCRdb keeps in-frame clones, though not all of them. Found here are about 1.5 million clones, 95% to 99% of them singletons; the top ten hold about 0.4%. The sample comprised naive CD4+ T cells sorted from blood. Receptors were obtained from a man aged 30 to 45 in good health. Each CDR3 is given with its conserved first and last residue. D genes are given only for firm matches. The size field is filled for only some rows; it gives once, few, many or a size class.

>TRBV2|NA|NA|TRBJ2-1
TGTGCCAGCAGTGAAGACCGTACCGATAATGAGCAGTTCTTC
CASSEDRTDNEQFF
>TRBV9|NA|NA|TRBJ2-1
TGTGCCAGCAGCGGTCCCAAAGCCTCCTACAATGAGCAGTTCTTC
CASSGPKASYNEQFF
>TRBV2|NA|NA|TRBJ2-3
TGTGCCAGCAGGGGTGGACTCCCAGATACGCAGTATTTT
CASRGGLPDTQYF
>TRBV28|NA|TRBD2|TRBJ2-3
TGTGCCAGCAGTTTAGGAGGACTAGCTACAGATACGCAGTATTTT
CASSLGGLATDTQYF
>TRBV18|NA|NA|TRBJ1-3
TGTGCCAGCTCACCCTCCGGCAATTTTGGTTCAAACACCATATATTTT
CASSPSGNFGSNTIYF
>TRBV11-3|NA|TRBD1|TRBJ2-1
TGTGCCAGCAGCAAGGACAGGGGGAGCTCCTACAATGAGCAGTTCTTC
CASSKDRGSSYNEQFF
>TRBV9|NA|TRBD2|TRBJ2-3
TGTGCCAGCAGCCTAGCGGGGGGCGAGACAGATACGCAGTATTTT
CASSLAGGETDTQYF
>TRBV6-4|NA|TRBD2|TRBJ2-1
TGTGCCAGCAGTGAGCTAGCGGGAGCGACGGGCAATGAGCAGTTCTTC
CASSELAGATGNEQFF
>TRBV5-1|NA|NA|TRBJ2-1
TGCGCCAGCAGCTTGGGAGGGGGCTCCTACAATGAGCAGTTCTTC
CASSLGGGSYNEQFF
>TRBV28|NA|NA|TRBJ2-7
TGTGCCAGCAGCCAACCCTGGGGGATTCCCTACGAGCAGTACTTC
CASSQPWGIPYEQYF
>TRBV6-5|NA|NA|TRBJ2-7
TGTGCCAGCAGTTACTCGAATCGCCGTTCCTACGAGCAGTACTTC
CASSYSNRRSYEQYF
>TRBV30|NA|NA|TRBJ2-2
TGTGCCTGGAGTGTCTTTAACACCGGGGAGCTGTTTTTT
CAWSVFNTGELFF
>TRBV5-4|NA|TRBD2|TRBJ2-1
TGTGCCAGCAGCTCGATGACTAGCGGGAGGGCAAATGAGCAGTTCTTC
CASSSMTSGRANEQFF
>TRBV19|NA|TRBD1|TRBJ2-7
TGTGCCAGTAAAGGACAGGGGGCGGACGAGCAGTACTTC
CASKGQGADEQYF
>TRBV27|NA|TRBD2|TRBJ2-7
TGTGCCAGCAGTCCGCAACCGGGACTAGCGGGTACCTACGAGCAGTACTTC
CASSPQPGLAGTYEQYF
>TRBV9|NA|NA|TRBJ2-5
TGTGCCAGCAGCATCTGGCAGGGGCTGGAAGAGACCCAGTACTTC
CASSIWQGLEETQYF
>TRBV19|NA|TRBD1|TRBJ1-2
TGTGCCACTCGGACAGGGGGCAGAAACTCCGACTATGGCTACACCTTC
CATRTGGRNSDYGYTF
>TRBV10-3|NA|NA|TRBJ1-3
TGTGCCATCATGCCCGGTTCAATCTCTGGAAACACCATATATTTT
CAIMPGSISGNTIYF
>TRBV5-4|NA|TRBD2|TRBJ2-1
TGTGCCATCGACAAGGTACCGGCGGGAGGGAAAATGGTGAACAATGAGCAGTTCTTC
CAIDKVPAGGKMVNNEQFF
>TRBV6-1|NA|TRBD1|TRBJ1-1
TGTGCCAGCCGGGGACAGGGGATGACTGAAGCTTTCTTT
CASRGQGMTEAFF
>TRBV4-3|NA|NA|TRBJ2-3
TGCGCCAGCAGCCAGGTCCCGGGACCAAGAAGATGGGCCACAGATACGCAGTATTTT
CASSQVPGPRRWATDTQYF
>TRBV9|NA|TRBD2|TRBJ2-2
TGTGCCAGCAGCGTAGCGGGAGGAACGAACACCGGGGAGCTGTTTTTT
CASSVAGGTNTGELFF
>TRBV4-1|once|NA|TRBJ2-5
TGCGCCAGCAGCCAAGCAGGAGGGGCTCAAGAGACCCAGTACTTC
CASSQAGGAQETQYF
>TRBV4-3|NA|NA|TRBJ1-1
TGCGCCAGCAGCCAAGATACGGCCAAACACACTGAAGCTTTCTTT
CASSQDTAKHTEAFF
>TRBV6-6|NA|NA|TRBJ1-1
TGTGCCAGCAGTCAGAGTCAGGGAACTGGAGATACATTT
CASSQSQGTGDTF
>TRBV27|NA|TRBD1|TRBJ2-5
TGTGCCAGCAGATACTCAGGGGGTGTGGGGGTGTCCCAGTACTTC
CASRYSGGVGVSQYF
>TRBV5-1|once|NA|TRBJ2-4
TGCGCCAGCAGCTTGACACTGGGGGTCGCCAAAAACATTCAGTACTTC
CASSLTLGVAKNIQYF
>TRBV5-4|NA|NA|TRBJ2-5
TGTGCCAGCAGCTATCAAGAGACCCAGTACTTC
CASSYQETQYF
>TRBV4-1|NA|NA|TRBJ2-7
TGCGCCAGCAGCCAAGTGTCATTCGGACGAACCTACGAGCAGTACTTC
CASSQVSFGRTYEQYF
>TRBV19|NA|TRBD1|TRBJ2-7
TGTGCCAGTAGTCCCGGACAGGGGCCCTACGAGCAGTACTTC
CASSPGQGPYEQYF
>TRBV7-2|NA|NA|TRBJ2-7
TGTGCCAGCAGCTTAGGGTTGGTGACACCTAACTTC
CASSLGLVTPNF
>TRBV9|NA|NA|TRBJ2-2
TGTGCCAGCAGCGTAGGCGTTTCCACCGGGGAGCTGTTTTTT
CASSVGVSTGELFF
>TRBV7-2|NA|TRBD2|TRBJ2-7
TGTGCCAGCAGCTTGCAGCCGGGACTAGCGGTCTACGAGCAGTACTTC
CASSLQPGLAVYEQYF
>TRBV28|once|NA|TRBJ2-7
TGTGCCAGCACTAACCCGTTCGGGGCCGTCACCTACGAGCAGTACTTC
CASTNPFGAVTYEQYF
>TRBV6-5|NA|NA|TRBJ1-2
TGTGCCAGCAGTTACCACGGTGGCTACACCTTC
CASSYHGGYTF
>TRBV4-3|once|NA|TRBJ2-7
TGCGCCAGCAGCCAAGATCCTTTGCGGGACGAGCAGTACTTC
CASSQDPLRDEQYF
>TRBV6-6|once|TRBD2|TRBJ2-1
TGTGCCAGCAGGGGACTTAGCGGGGACCCCTACAATGAGCAGTTCTTC
CASRGLSGDPYNEQFF
>TRBV5-1|NA|TRBD2|TRBJ2-1
TGCGCCAGCAGTGTGCCAGCGGGAGGGCCTGGACATGAGCAGTTCTTC
CASSVPAGGPGHEQFF
>TRBV11-2|NA|TRBD2|TRBJ2-7
TGTGCCAGCAGCTTAGGGCACACTAGCGGGAGGGCCTACGAGCAGTACTTC
CASSLGHTSGRAYEQYF
>TRBV28|once|NA|TRBJ1-2
TGTGCCAGCAGTTTAAGAGTAGGCAGGGCCCAAGCTAACTATGGCTACACCTTC
CASSLRVGRAQANYGYTF
>TRBV5-1|NA|TRBD1|TRBJ1-4
TGCGCCAGCAGTTCCGGGACAGAGAATGAAAAACTGTTTTTT
CASSSGTENEKLFF
>TRBV7-9|NA|NA|TRBJ2-1
TGTGCCAGCAGCTTAACATCGAATGAGCAGTTCTTC
CASSLTSNEQFF
>TRBV10-3|NA|NA|TRBJ2-1
TGTGCCATCAGTGAGTTAGCTGAGCAGTTCTTC
CAISELAEQFF
>TRBV28|NA|NA|TRBJ1-2
TGTGCCAGCAGAAAACAGGGTAGCTATGGCTACACCTTC
CASRKQGSYGYTF
>TRBV29-1|NA|NA|TRBJ1-1
TGCAGCGTTTTCCCCCTGGGTGGCACTGAAGCTTTCTTT
CSVFPLGGTEAFF
>TRBV28|NA|NA|TRBJ2-1
TGTGCCAGCAGCGAGGGGTTGTGGAATGAGCAGTTCTTC
CASSEGLWNEQFF
>TRBV25-1|NA|NA|TRBJ2-5
TGTGCCAGCAGTGAAGTTCAATGGGGGGAGACCCAGTACTTC
CASSEVQWGETQYF
>TRBV19|NA|NA|TRBJ1-4
TGTGCCAGTAGTATATATCCGGGGAATGAAAAACTGTTTTTT
CASSIYPGNEKLFF
>TRBV5-8|NA|TRBD2|TRBJ2-3
TGTGCCAGCAACCAAAGACTAGCGCTGGATACGCAGTATTTT
CASNQRLALDTQYF
>TRBV30|NA|NA|TRBJ1-4
TGTGCCTGGAACGGACTTGAATCAAAACTGTTTTTT
CAWNGLESKLFF
>TRBV5-6|once|TRBD1|TRBJ2-1
TGTGCCAGCAGCCCGACAGGGTTCTACAATGAGCAGTTCTTC
CASSPTGFYNEQFF
>TRBV9|NA|TRBD1|TRBJ2-1
TGTGCCAGCAGCGTAGACTTTCCGGGACAGCCCCTCAATGAGCAGTTCTTC
CASSVDFPGQPLNEQFF
>TRBV11-2|NA|NA|TRBJ1-5
TGTGCCAGCAGCTTAGCCTCTACGGCTCAGCCCCAGCATTTT
CASSLASTAQPQHF
>TRBV5-4|NA|TRBD1|TRBJ2-7
TGTGCCAGCAGCCCAGGGACAGGGGCTCGTGAGCAGTACTTC
CASSPGTGAREQYF
>TRBV29-1|once|NA|TRBJ2-1
TGCAGCACTAACAGGGGACTAGTGAGAAATGAGCAGTTCTTC
CSTNRGLVRNEQFF
>TRBV18|NA|NA|TRBJ2-6
TGTGCCAGCTCACCATTAACTCCTAGCTCTGGGGCCAACGTCCTGACTTTC
CASSPLTPSSGANVLTF
>TRBV5-1|NA|NA|TRBJ1-4
TGCGCCAGCAGCAACCCTCGGGGACACCTTGCAACTAATGAAAAACTGTTTTTT
CASSNPRGHLATNEKLFF
>TRBV19|NA|TRBD1|TRBJ1-1
TGTGCCAGCCGACCCTCTCCTGTTGTAGGGGGCCTGACATCCAGGACTAACACTGAAGCTTTCTTT
CASRPSPVVGGLTSRTNTEAFF
>TRBV25-1|NA|NA|TRBJ2-7
TGTGCCAGCAGTGATGTCCTCTACGAGCAGTACTTC
CASSDVLYEQYF
>TRBV2|NA|TRBD2|TRBJ2-7
TGTGCCAGCAGTGACACTAGCGGGAACGAGCAGTACTTC
CASSDTSGNEQYF